The source of this T cell receptor beta chain is a study of blood T cell repertoires in COVID-19. Background on the study: The United States, Italy and Spain provided the acute and convalescent COVID-19 samples. PBMCs, B-cell-depleted T cells, or T cells provided the cDNA or gDNA that made up the material.

After removal of 5 bases from V and 2 bases from J, the junction contained 8 bases not matched to a gene. The CDR3 loop spans 17 amino acids. Per germline, CDR1 SGHVS and CDR2 FQNEAQ. Source study methods: Amplified reference gene primers provided the basis for estimating nucleated cell counts. Sequenced by immunoSEQ multiplex PCR; TCRdb stores in-frame clones only, minus some. V and J calls and clone size are as listed in that table; D and trimming were resolved from the DNA. The table lists approximately 200,000 clones, 88% of them singletons, with 1.7% in the top ten. This TCR was recovered from a man in his 70s with acute or convalescent COVID-19. Sequencing was performed on peripheral blood. This chain joins TRBV7-8 and TRBJ2-3; 12 nucleotides align to TRBD2. CDR3 nucleotides: TGTGCCAGCAGCCGCCGACTAGCGGGAGAAGTCACAGATACGCAGTATTTT. Residues: CASSRRLAGEVTDTQYF. Full variable domain (missing parts from reference TRBV7-8 and TRBJ2-3): GAGVSQSPRYKVAKRGQDVALRCDPISGHVSLFWYQQALGQGPEFLTYFQNEAQLDKSGLPSDRFFAERPEGSVSTLKIQRTQQEDSAVYLCASSRRLAGEVTDTQYFGPGTRLTVL.